This T cell receptor beta chain appears in the sequencing data of a study of cytomegalovirus exposure and HLA in healthy donors. General observations from the study: A missense variant in DCLRE1C was later tied to TCR beta V- and J-gene trimming. Equally common other TCR beta chains were less clonally expanded than HLA-associated ones, a later analysis found.

60 Vbeta and 13 Jbeta primers were used in PCR. In the source study's methods: A follow-up analysis tallied about 80 million unique TCR beta chains, about 10 million shared. Only in-frame clones appear in the TCRdb table, and some are missing; sequencing was by immunoSEQ multiplex PCR. That table is the source of V, J and clone size, and D and trimming were worked out from the DNA. The sample carries 200,000 to 250,000 clones, roughly 82% recorded once. In the case of this clone: Antigen specificity is unknown.

Germline V gene lookup returns CDR1 SGHAT and CDR2 FQNNGV. The CDR3 totals 16 residues. Trimming pared 5 bases from V and 0 bases from J, leaving 14 bases between. The rearrangement uses TRBV11-2 and TRBJ1-5; D gene ambiguous. This clonotype was obtained from a woman in her forties in good health and CMV-seropositive. Sequences were obtained from PBMCs. The CDR3 DNA is TGTGCCAGCAGCCCCGGCGCGGCAAATAGCAATCAGCCCCAGCATTTT. Its translation is CASSPGAANSNQPQHF.